The rows below give T cell receptor beta chains drawn from one sample of a study of T-cell memory formation after mild COVID-19. TCRdb itself ran the 5' RACE reads through MiXCR, one entry per CDR3 protein. The sample yields roughly 620,000 distinct CDR3 sequences, approximately 19% seen once. Sequenced material: PBMCs or a T cell subset sorted from them (not recorded which). The source is an adult woman who had mild COVID-19 (a few samples of this study predate the infection). Cell type and time point are not known. The CDR3 runs from the conserved cysteine through the conserved F or W. A D gene is named only where the DNA matches it firmly. Clone sizes are given selectively: once, few, many, or a class where the clone is expanded.

DNA,CDR3,size,V,D,J
TGTGCCAGCAGACAACTAGCGGGGGGCGGAGCAACCTACGAGCAGTACTTC,CASRQLAGGGATYEQYF,-,TRBV6-5,TRBD2,TRBJ2-7
TGTGCCAGCAGCTGGGGGACTACGAACACCGGGGAGCTGTTTTTT,CASSWGTTNTGELFF,-,TRBV5-5,TRBD2,TRBJ2-2
TGTGCCAGCAGCAGTACCCTCCCGGCACCCAGAGGAAACACCATATATTTT,CASSSTLPAPRGNTIYF,-,TRBV7-9,-,TRBJ1-3
TGTGCCAGCAGTTTAGCCCGAAGAGATACGCAGTATTTT,CASSLARRDTQYF,-,TRBV12-3/TRBV12-4,-,TRBJ2-3
TGTGCCAGCTCACCGGGACAGGGAACCTATGAGCAGTTCTTC,CASSPGQGTYEQFF,-,TRBV18,TRBD1,TRBJ2-1
TGTGCCACCAGTGACCCGACAGGTTACGAGCAGTACTTC,CATSDPTGYEQYF,few,TRBV24-1,-,TRBJ2-7
TGTGCCAGCAGCTTTAATTCTGAGACCCAGTACTTC,CASSFNSETQYF,many,TRBV5-6,-,TRBJ2-5
TGTGCCAGCAGTTACAGCGCCAGGGGCGCCTACGAGCAGTACTTC,CASSYSARGAYEQYF,-,TRBV6-5,-,TRBJ2-7
TGTGCCAGCAGCCAAGATCTAGTCTACCCCAATGAGCAGTTCTTC,CASSQDLVYPNEQFF,-,TRBV3-1,-,TRBJ2-1
TGTGCCAGCAGCTCCATCTATAGCACAGATACGCAGTATTTT,CASSSIYSTDTQYF,few,TRBV7-2,-,TRBJ2-3
TGCGCCAGCAGTCCCGGGGCCAGTGACAATGAGCAGTTCTTC,CASSPGASDNEQFF,-,TRBV5-1,-,TRBJ2-1
TGTGCCAGCAGTTACTCGAGAACTAGCGGGAGGACTTACAATGAGCAGTTCTTC,CASSYSRTSGRTYNEQFF,-,TRBV6-5,TRBD2,TRBJ2-1
TGTGCCAGCAGTTATGGGGGCTCTGAAGCTTTCTTT,CASSYGGSEAFF,many,TRBV6-2/TRBV6-3,-,TRBJ1-1
TGTGCCAGCAGCTGGGGACAGGGGAACACTGAAGCTTTCTTT,CASSWGQGNTEAFF,many,TRBV5-5,TRBD1,TRBJ1-1
TGTGCCAGCACCCCCGAGGGAATGAACACTGAAGCTTTCTTT,CASTPEGMNTEAFF,-,TRBV6-5,-,TRBJ1-1
TGTGCCAGCAGTGAATACGGCCCAAACACTGAAGCTTTCTTT,CASSEYGPNTEAFF,few,TRBV6-1,-,TRBJ1-1
TGTGCCAGCAGTTATACCGAGGCGGGCACCGGGGAGCTGTTTTTT,CASSYTEAGTGELFF,-,TRBV6-5,-,TRBJ2-2
TGTGCCAGCAGTGACGCAGGAGGGGGGCAGTACTTC,CASSDAGGGQYF,-,TRBV12-3/TRBV12-4,-,TRBJ2-7
TGTGCCAGCAGTCCGGGACTAGCGGGTCTGGAGCAGTTCTTC,CASSPGLAGLEQFF,-,TRBV7-8,TRBD2,TRBJ2-1
TGTGCCAGCAGTAGGGACAGGCACAATGAGCAGTTCTTC,CASSRDRHNEQFF,many,TRBV6-4,TRBD1,TRBJ2-1
TGTGCCAGCAGCTTAATGCCAGGGGTGGATGAAAAACTGTTTTTT,CASSLMPGVDEKLFF,-,TRBV7-2,-,TRBJ1-4
TGTGCCAGCAGTGACATCCCGGCAGGGCGCACCGGGGAGCTGTTTTTT,CASSDIPAGRTGELFF,-,TRBV2,-,TRBJ2-2